The rows below give T cell receptor beta chains drawn from one sample of a study of shared clonotypes between healthy human individuals. Using immunoSEQ multiplex PCR, the repertoire was profiled, and TCRdb retains in-frame clones only, with some absent. The repertoire holds approximately 500,000 clones, 90% to 97% seen once, with about 0.064% in the top ten. The sequencing input was naive CD4+ T cells sorted from blood. The receptors stem from a woman aged 25 to 39 in good health. Each CDR3 is given with its conserved first and last residue. Fields, in order: J gene, D gene, V gene, CDR3 length, clone size, CDR3 protein, CDR3 DNA. The D gene is left open where the match is weak. The size entry is marked missing in some rows and otherwise reads once, few, many or a size class.

TRBJ1-2 | NA | TRBV10-3 | 15 | once | CAIRGPSGANYGYTF | TGTGCCATCAGGGGCCCCAGCGGTGCTAACTATGGCTACACCTTC
TRBJ1-4 | TRBD1 | TRBV7-2 | 15 | NA | CASSSPTGINEKLFF | TGTGCCAGCAGCTCCCCGACAGGGATTAATGAAAAACTGTTTTTT
TRBJ2-7 | NA | TRBV6-5 | 14 | NA | CASSYSRTTYEQYF | TGTGCCAGCAGTTACTCGAGGACAACCTACGAGCAGTACTTC
TRBJ1-1 | NA | TRBV19 | 16 | NA | CASSITAGRKNTEAFF | TGTGCCAGTAGTATTACCGCGGGACGTAAGAACACTGAAGCTTTCTTT
TRBJ2-7 | NA | TRBV18 | 14 | NA | CASSPAASSYEQYF | TGTGCCAGCTCCCCCGCCGCCAGCTCCTACGAGCAGTACTTC
TRBJ2-3 | NA | TRBV19 | 15 | NA | CASRGSGESTDTQYF | TGTGCCAGTAGAGGATCGGGGGAAAGCACAGATACGCAGTATTTT
TRBJ2-2 | TRBD2 | TRBV15 | 17 | NA | CATSRVRLAVNTGELFF | TGTGCCACCAGCAGAGTTCGACTAGCGGTGAACACCGGGGAGCTGTTTTTT
TRBJ2-7 | TRBD1 | TRBV28 | 15 | NA | CASRGTLTGPHEQYF | TGTGCCAGCAGAGGTACATTGACAGGGCCCCACGAGCAGTACTTC
TRBJ2-3 | NA | TRBV6-6 | 13 | NA | CASSPRRGDTQYF | TGTGCCAGCAGCCCCCGTCGGGGTGATACGCAGTATTTT
TRBJ1-3 | NA | TRBV29-1 | 13 | NA | CSVGGGTGNTIYF | TGCAGCGTTGGGGGGGGAACTGGAAACACCATATATTTT
TRBJ1-2 | NA | TRBV5-1 | 14 | NA | CASSLEAPNYGYTF | TGCGCCAGCAGCTTGGAGGCACCGAACTATGGCTACACCTTC
TRBJ2-7 | NA | TRBV7-8 | 13 | NA | CASSFGLKDEQYF | TGTGCCAGCAGCTTTGGGCTAAAGGACGAGCAGTACTTC
TRBJ2-7 | NA | TRBV7-9 | 16 | NA | CASSLARGRGAHEQYF | TGTGCCAGCAGCTTAGCGCGTGGGCGGGGAGCCCACGAGCAGTACTTC
TRBJ2-1 | NA | TRBV7-2 | 12 | NA | CASSSLGREQFF | TGTGCCAGCAGCAGCCTAGGACGGGAGCAGTTCTTC
TRBJ2-7 | TRBD2 | TRBV27 | 14 | NA | CATRTSGRQYEQYF | TGTGCCACTCGGACTAGCGGGAGGCAATACGAGCAGTACTTC
TRBJ2-5 | TRBD1 | TRBV10-3 | 12 | once | CAVATGGETQYF | TGTGCCGTTGCGACAGGGGGAGAGACCCAGTACTTC
TRBJ2-1 | NA | TRBV15 | 15 | NA | CATSSGTSSYNEQFF | TGTGCCACCAGCAGCGGGACGAGCTCCTACAATGAGCAGTTCTTC
TRBJ2-7 | TRBD2 | TRBV5-4 | 16 | NA | CASSAPPSGSVDEQYF | TGTGCCAGCAGCGCCCCCCCTAGCGGGAGCGTTGACGAGCAGTACTTC
TRBJ1-2 | TRBD1 | TRBV6-1 | 15 | once | CASKRDRGQGYGYTF | TGTGCCAGCAAGAGGGACAGGGGGCAAGGCTATGGCTACACCTTC
TRBJ1-4 | NA | TRBV9 | 17 | NA | CASSVGGGWPTNEKLFF | TGTGCCAGCAGCGTAGGTGGAGGGTGGCCAACTAATGAAAAACTGTTTTTT
TRBJ2-2 | NA | TRBV6-4 | 16 | NA | CASSDSGGPITGELFF | TGTGCCAGCAGTGACTCGGGGGGGCCCATCACCGGGGAGCTGTTTTTT
TRBJ2-7 | NA | TRBV5-4 | 14 | NA | CASSVLGVLDEQYF | TGTGCCAGCAGCGTCCTTGGGGTTCTGGACGAGCAGTACTTC
TRBJ1-1 | TRBD1 | TRBV18 | 15 | NA | CASSPGTAMNTEAFF | TGTGCCAGCTCACCAGGGACAGCCATGAACACTGAAGCTTTCTTT
TRBJ1-1 | NA | TRBV28 | 15 | NA | CASSPTPPMSTEAFF | TGTGCCAGCAGTCCCACTCCCCCCATGAGCACTGAAGCTTTCTTT
TRBJ1-2 | TRBD1 | TRBV28 | 14 | NA | CASRTGTGTYGYTF | TGTGCCAGCAGAACCGGGACAGGAACCTATGGCTACACCTTC
TRBJ2-7 | NA | TRBV19 | 15 | NA | CASSMGDVPPYEQYF | TGTGCCAGTAGTATGGGGGACGTCCCGCCTTACGAGCAGTACTTC
TRBJ1-4 | NA | TRBV11-2 | 16 | NA | CASSPRTAFANEKLFF | TGTGCCAGCAGCCCAAGGACAGCTTTTGCTAATGAAAAACTGTTTTTT
TRBJ2-3 | NA | TRBV5-1 | 14 | NA | CASSAESRVGTQYF | TGCGCCAGCAGCGCGGAGTCTAGGGTGGGTACGCAGTATTTT
TRBJ2-7 | NA | TRBV18 | 14 | NA | CASSPGLNSYEQYF | TGTGCCAGCTCACCAGGGCTGAACTCCTACGAGCAGTACTTC
TRBJ1-1 | NA | TRBV6-5 | 13 | NA | CASSRSGTGEAFF | TGTGCCAGCAGTCGGAGCGGTACAGGTGAAGCTTTCTTT
TRBJ2-7 | TRBD2 | TRBV5-6 | 15 | NA | CASSLARGAGDEQYF | TGTGCCAGCAGCTTGGCTCGAGGGGCGGGGGACGAGCAGTACTTC
TRBJ1-4 | NA | TRBV27 | 16 | NA | CASSLKRDARWEKLFF | TGTGCCAGCAGTTTAAAAAGGGATGCGCGTTGGGAAAAACTGTTTTTT
TRBJ2-7 | NA | TRBV18 | 15 | NA | CASSPPAKAAYEQYF | TGTGCCAGCTCACCACCGGCCAAGGCGGCCTACGAGCAGTACTTC
TRBJ2-1 | NA | TRBV19 | 17 | NA | CASSIGGADVAYNEQFF | TGTGCCAGTAGTATAGGAGGGGCCGACGTCGCCTACAATGAGCAGTTCTTC
TRBJ1-3 | NA | TRBV7-9 | 14 | NA | CASSLLLSGNTIYF | TGTGCCAGCAGCTTACTGTTATCTGGAAACACCATATATTTT
TRBJ2-1 | TRBD2 | TRBV28 | 17 | NA | CASIYPGTSGSNNEQFF | TGTGCCAGCATCTACCCCGGGACTAGCGGGAGTAACAATGAGCAGTTCTTC
TRBJ1-6 | NA | TRBV30 | 13 | NA | CAWERGPPEPLHF | TGTGCCTGGGAGAGAGGGCCTCCGGAGCCCCTCCACTTT
TRBJ2-3 | NA | TRBV6-4 | 13 | NA | CASSAGAGDTQYF | TGTGCCAGCAGTGCGGGCGCAGGAGATACGCAGTATTTT
TRBJ1-6 | NA | TRBV1 | 15 | NA | CTSSQNRPENSPLHF | TGCACCAGCAGCCAAAACCGGCCGGAAAATTCACCCCTCCACTTT
TRBJ1-5 | NA | TRBV19 | 16 | NA | CASSIGVLRTDRPQHF | TGTGCCAGTAGTATAGGAGTCCTAAGGACCGATCGGCCCCAGCATTTT
TRBJ2-7 | TRBD2 | TRBV10-3 | 15 | NA | CAISPLAGEGSEQYF | TGTGCCATCAGTCCTTTAGCGGGAGAGGGTTCCGAGCAGTACTTC
TRBJ1-3 | NA | TRBV18 | 14 | NA | CASSPPGPGNTIYF | TGTGCCAGCTCACCACCAGGCCCTGGAAACACCATATATTTT